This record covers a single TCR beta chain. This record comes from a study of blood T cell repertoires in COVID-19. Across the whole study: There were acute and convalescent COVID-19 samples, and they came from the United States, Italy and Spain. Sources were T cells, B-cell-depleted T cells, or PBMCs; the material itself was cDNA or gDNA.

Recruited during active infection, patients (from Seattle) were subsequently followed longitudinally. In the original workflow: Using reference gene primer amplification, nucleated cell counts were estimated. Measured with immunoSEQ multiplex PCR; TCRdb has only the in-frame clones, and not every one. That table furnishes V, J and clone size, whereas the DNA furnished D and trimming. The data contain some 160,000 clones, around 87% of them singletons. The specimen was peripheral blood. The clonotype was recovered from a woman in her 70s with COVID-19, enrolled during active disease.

CDR3 in DNA: TGTGCCAGCAGCGTAGTGAGCTCTGGAAACACCATATATTTT. Its translation: CASSVVSSGNTIYF. This sequence joins TRBV5-6 and TRBJ1-3; D unclear. This CDR3 is built from 14 residues. Germline CDR1 is SGHDT and CDR2 is YYEEEE. With 4 bases removed from V and 0 bases from J, the gap between germline ends came to 8 bases.